The source of this TCR beta chain is a study of PD-L1 blockade in urothelial cancer. The V gene's germline CDR1 is LGHNA and CDR2 YNFKEQ. The CDR3 sequence is 17 residues long. The germline V and J ends were trimmed by 2 bases and 0 bases, with 16 bases remaining between them. Time point specified: peripheral blood 6 weeks after treatment start. Patients' cancers were locally advanced or metastatic urothelial carcinomas. Clones were sequenced by immunoSEQ multiplex PCR, and TCRdb holds only the in-frame ones, with some missing. The sample has under 70,000 clones; about 90% are singletons. The sequencing used PBMCs, collected around atezolizumab (anti-PD-L1) treatment. The V and J genes are TRBV4-2 and TRBJ1-1, with a tentative D call TRBD1 (5 bases). The sequence derives from a man in his 60s with urothelial cancer. The DNA of the CDR3 is TGTGCCAGCAGCCAATTCATAACCGGGACTCTGAACACTGAAGCTTTCTTT. Encoded protein: CASSQFITGTLNTEAFF.